The 10 T cell receptor beta chains below come from one sample, sequenced in a study of human T cells and chemical hapten exposure. TCRdb passed the RACE reads through MiXCR, listing each CDR3 protein once. This table has 100,000 to 150,000 distinct CDR3 sequences, approximately 9.5% appearing once. Time point: healthy volunteer bleed at 2 weeks. Unfractionated whole blood yielded the extracted total RNA. The specimen was whole blood. These receptors all stem from a male donor in good health. Some clones in this sample may be carry-over from other donors' samples.

V gene TRBV6-6 combines with J gene TRBJ1-3; D is undetermined. V lost 0 bases and J 6 bases, leaving 12 bases between the germline ends. The CDR3 loop spans 15 amino acids. In germline, CDR1 is MNHNY, CDR2 SVGAGI (reference sequence). The CDR3 coding sequence is TGTGCCAGCAGTTACTCCCGACATCCCGAAAACACCATATATTTT. It translates to CASSYSRHPENTIYF.

Only a few counts were recorded for this clonotype. The chain combines TRBV4-2 with TRBJ2-7; 9 positions match TRBD2. The V gene's germline CDR1 is LGHNA and CDR2 YNFKEQ. The CDR3 runs to 15 residues. With V trimmed by 0 bases and J by 4 bases, 4 bases remained unmatched. CDR3 sequence: CASSQDASGIYEQYF. For the CDR3, the DNA is TGTGCCAGCAGCCAAGATGCTAGCGGGATTTACGAGCAGTACTTC.

The J gene is TRBJ1-2, the V gene TRBV28, with 7 positions matching TRBD1. CDR3 length equals 16 residues. With V trimmed by 2 bases and J by 2 bases, 8 bases remained unmatched. Germline values: CDR1 MDHEN, CDR2 SYDVKM. This chain's CDR3 is CASSLTGELRNYGYTF. CDR3 sequence (DNA): TGTGCCAGCAGTTTAACAGGGGAACTACGAAACTATGGCTACACCTTC.

This clonotype was recorded a few times. The genes are TRBV6-5 and TRBJ2-1; either TRBD1 or TRBD2 may fit D (5 bases each). Trimming took off 7 bases at V and 4 bases at J, with 17 bases between the two ends. Looked up from germline, CDR1 is MNHEY and CDR2 is SVGAGI. This CDR3 has 15 amino acids. CDR3 nucleotides: TGTGCCAGCAAGAACCGGGACCTACTATACAATGAGCAGTTCTTC. This sequence encodes CASKNRDLLYNEQFF.

The chain carries TRBV7-2 and TRBJ1-2; possible D gene TRBD1, 6 bases. The germline gives CDR1 SGHTA, CDR2 FQGNSA. The CDR3 is made up of 15 amino acids. V lost 2 bases to trimming and J lost 5 bases, with 15 bases between them. The chain's CDR3 is CASSLIQGLGYGYTF. The CDR3 DNA reads TGTGCCAGCAGCTTAATTCAGGGGCTCGGATATGGCTACACCTTC.

This clonotype was observed at least ten times. V usage is TRBV6-2 or TRBV6-3 and J usage is TRBJ2-2, with D perhaps TRBD1 or TRBD2 (5 bases each). CDR1 is MNHEY, CDR2 SVGEGT, per germline. V lost 6 bases and J lost 0, with 8 bases in between. The CDR3 runs 14 residues. In DNA, the CDR3 is TGTGCCAGCAGGAGAGGGGCGAACACCGGGGAGCTGTTTTTT. Amino acids: CASRRGANTGELFF.

In its sample, this clonotype was seen many times. The rearrangement uses TRBV12-3 or TRBV12-4 and TRBJ1-5; no firm D call. Trimming stripped 6 bases from V and 5 bases from J, with 17 bases between. The CDR3 spans 15 residues. The CDR3 loop is CASSMDGGIYQPQHF. CDR3 nucleotide sequence: TGTGCCAGCAGCATGGACGGTGGGATTTATCAGCCCCAGCATTTT.

The gene calls are TRBV7-2 and TRBJ1-1; D possibly corresponds to TRBD1 (5 bases). The germline V gene encodes CDR1 SGHTA and CDR2 FQGNSA. Between the trimmed V and J ends, which lost 1 base and 13 bases, there was a span of 22 bases. The CDR3 has 15 amino acids. Written as DNA, the CDR3 is TGTGCCAGCAGCTTAGGAGTTTTTGGCATACAGGAGGATTTCTTT. It is translated as CASSLGVFGIQEDFF. The whole variable domain, remainder taken from reference TRBV7-2 and TRBJ1-1, is GAGVSQSPSNKVTEKGKDVELRCDPISGHTALYWYRQSLGQGLEFLIYFQGNSAPDKSGLPSDRFSAERTGGSVSTLTIQRTQQEDSAVYLCASSLGVFGIQEDFFGQGTRLTVV.

V gene TRBV6-2 or TRBV6-3 combines with J gene TRBJ1-2; tentatively, D is TRBD1 (5 bases). V was trimmed by 7 bases and J by 4 bases, leaving 16 bases between them. The CDR3 covers 14 residues. The V gene's germline CDR1 is MNHEY and CDR2 SVGEGT. The CDR3 sequence is CASTHGAGFYGYTF. In nucleotides, the CDR3 is TGTGCCAGCACCCACGGTGCAGGGTTCTATGGCTACACCTTC.

This chain links TRBV6-1 with TRBJ1-1; D perhaps matches TRBD1 (5 bases). Trimming removed 6 bases from V and 1 base from J, with 18 bases in between. Germline V lookup: CDR1 MNHNS, CDR2 SASEGT. CDR3 length: 16 residues. The CDR3 DNA is TGTGCCAGCAGCCGGGGGGTAGGGCGGGCGAACACTGAAGCTTTCTTT. Translation: CASSRGVGRANTEAFF.